The sequence of this T cell receptor beta chain was determined in a study of blood T cell repertoires in COVID-19. On the study more broadly: Donors in the United States, Italy and Spain gave samples during acute or convalescent COVID-19. The cDNA or gDNA used as material had been derived from T cells, B-cell-depleted T cells, or PBMCs.

In the authors' methods: Nucleated cell counts were estimated from reference gene primer amplification. Repertoires were generated with immunoSEQ multiplex PCR, while TCRdb's copy carries only in-frame clones and drops some. Clone size and the V and J calls come from that table; the DNA yielded D and trimming. The sample carries more than 150,000 clones, roughly 86% recorded once. The V gene's germline CDR1 is LNHDA and CDR2 SQIVND (reference sequence). V shed 5 bases and J 5 bases; nucleotides not matched to a gene: 13. The CDR3 is made up of 18 amino acids. The rearrangement uses TRBV19 and TRBJ2-2; 11 nucleotides align to TRBD2. Specimen: peripheral blood. The clonotype was recovered from a man aged 35 to 55 with active or convalescent COVID-19. In DNA form, the CDR3 reads TGTGCCAGTAGTGCCCCTGGCCTAGCGGGGGGATGGACCGGGGAGCTGTTTTTT. Its protein product is CASSAPGLAGGWTGELFF.